This T cell receptor (beta chain) was sequenced in a study of Ad26.COV2.S vaccination and SARS-CoV-2 variants. Study summary: Donor was in the COV1001 Ad26.COV2.S trial arm.

The treatment here: some 20 received Ad26.COV2.S at low or high dose, single or two shots; 5 received placebo; per-sample allocation not given. Each sample was drawn 63 days after the first injection (of vaccine or placebo). The germline CDR1 and CDR2 sequences are SGHTA and FQGNSA. The J segment lost 8 bases and the V segment lost 5 bases, leaving 11 bases of the junction unmatched. This CDR3 region has 15 residues. The repertoire was sequenced with immunoSEQ multiplex PCR; TCRdb's copy has only in-frame clones and lacks some. This sample has approximately 300,000 clones, with 86% found just once. The clonotype was recovered from a person aged 18-60 years who received the Ad26.COV2.S COVID-19 vaccine or a placebo. Sequenced material: peripheral blood, taken in a trial of Ad26.COV2.S vaccine versus placebo. This chain joins TRBV7-2 and TRBJ1-4, with 7 bases fitting TRBD1. CDR3 nucleotides: TGTGCCAGCAGCCAAACAGGGGAGCGTAGAGAAAAACTGTTTTTT. Amino acid sequence: CASSQTGERREKLFF. The full variable domain, in which reference TRBV7-2 and TRBJ1-4 provide the parts outside the CDR3, is GAGVSQSPSNKVTEKGKDVELRCDPISGHTALYWYRQSLGQGLEFLIYFQGNSAPDKSGLPSDRFSAERTGGSVSTLTIQRTQQEDSAVYLCASSQTGERREKLFFGSGTQLSVL.